The next 22 T cell receptor beta chains were all read from a single sample in a study of neurological immune-mediated disorders. TCRdb re-called the 5' RACE reads through MiXCR, storing one row per CDR3 protein. The sample records 80,000 or so distinct CDR3 sequences, roughly 9.9% being singletons. Sequenced sample: PBMCs. Source of these receptors: a man aged 45-65 years in good health.

The chain employs TRBV27 and TRBJ2-7, with 8 bases matching TRBD2. Germline CDR1 is MNHEY and CDR2 is SMNVEV (reference sequence). The CDR3 is 17 residues long. Germline trimming cut 1 base from V and 5 bases from J; bases unmatched to any gene: 13. CDR3 coding DNA: TGTGCCAGCAGTTTATTAAGTACGGGAGGGAGTAGGGACGAGCAGTACTTC. Residues: CASSLLSTGGSRDEQYF.

This clonotype has ten or more counts. The J gene is TRBJ2-7, the V gene TRBV5-4, with 7 positions matching TRBD1. The CDR3 extends over 15 amino acids. Losses at the gene ends were 0 bases for V and 2 bases for J; bases not matched to a gene: 5. Germline assignment: CDR1 SGHNT and CDR2 YYREEE (reference sequence). CDR3 in amino acids: CASSLVGRGTYEQYF. The CDR3 DNA reads as TGTGCCAGCAGCTTGGTAGGCAGGGGGACCTACGAGCAGTACTTC.

This clonotype is a singleton in its sample. The junction does not match germline at one end; this may be a read error. The chain uses TRBV7-9 and TRBJ2-2, with 10 bases identical to TRBD2. CDR3 length equals 15 residues. CDR1 is SEHNR, CDR2 FQNEAQ, per germline (reference sequence). CDR3 nucleotides: TGTACCAGCAGCTCGGGTCTAGCGGGAGTCGGGGAGCTGTTTTTT. Protein sequence: CTSSSGLAGVGELFF.

This clonotype appeared many times. The CDR3 sequence: CASSPWTGGDVGKNIQYF. The CDR3 coding sequence is TGTGCCAGCAGTCCCTGGACAGGGGGAGATGTGGGCAAAAACATTCAGTACTTC. V gene TRBV28 combines with J gene TRBJ2-4; 10 positions agree with TRBD1. Germline V CDR1 and CDR2: MDHEN, SYDVKM. The CDR3 spans 18 residues. Losses at the gene ends were 5 bases for V and 3 bases for J; bases not matched to a gene: 13.

V usage is TRBV7-2 and J usage is TRBJ2-7, with D tentatively TRBD1 or TRBD2 (6 bases each). The ends were cut back, 1 base at V and 6 bases at J, with 13 bases in the middle. From germline, CDR1 is SGHTA and CDR2 FQGNSA. This CDR3 is 14 amino acids long. CDR3 protein: CASSLDFSGAEQYF. CDR3 sequence (DNA): TGTGCCAGCAGCTTAGATTTTTCGGGGGCCGAGCAGTACTTC.

This clonotype came up many times. The CDR3 sequence: CASSSGRVAEAFF. In DNA form, the CDR3 reads TGTGCCAGCAGCTCTGGCCGGGTCGCTGAAGCTTTCTTT. This chain connects TRBV6-5 to TRBJ1-1; the D is unclear. Germline V lookup: CDR1 MNHEY, CDR2 SVGAGI. V was trimmed by 6 bases and J by 6 bases, leaving 14 bases between them. This CDR3 region has 13 residues.

V and J are TRBV7-9 and TRBJ1-5, with D possibly being TRBD1 (6 bases). The V end lost 1 base, the J end lost 5 bases, and 18 bases lay between the germline ends. The CDR3 runs to 17 residues. Germline CDR1 reads SEHNR; CDR2 reads FQNEAQ (reference sequence). The CDR3 sequence is CASSLVPGGQGHQPQHF. Here the CDR3 DNA reads TGTGCCAGCAGCTTAGTCCCCGGGGGCCAGGGCCATCAGCCCCAGCATTTT.

To note about this clonotype: A much larger clone differs by one base, so this may be a read error. The chain joins TRBV7-8 to TRBJ2-3; D tentatively reads TRBD1 or TRBD2 (5 bases each). V was clipped by 5 bases and J by 5 bases, with 17 bases between them. This CDR3 comprises 15 residues. The germline V gene has CDR1 SGHVS and CDR2 FQNEAQ. Written as DNA, the CDR3 is TGTGCCAGCAGCCCAATGGGGGAGATAGGAGATACGCAGTATTTT. Protein sequence: CASSPMGEIGDTQYF.

There are many counts of this clonotype. The chain employs TRBV5-1 and TRBJ2-5, with 9 bases that match TRBD1. Germline V lookup: CDR1 SGHRS, CDR2 YFSETQ. Trimming took 4 bases from V and 4 from J; bases not matched to a gene: 11. The CDR3 is 16 residues long. The chain's CDR3 is CASSPGTGTVRETQYF. CDR3 coding DNA: TGCGCCAGCAGCCCCGGGACAGGGACCGTTCGAGAGACCCAGTACTTC.

Only a few counts were recorded for this clonotype. The V gene is TRBV6-2 or TRBV6-3, the J gene TRBJ2-7; perhaps TRBD2 as D (6 bases). The length of the CDR3 is 15 residues. Germline V lookup: CDR1 MNHEY, CDR2 SVGEGT. The V end was cut by 6 bases, the J end by 2 bases, with 17 bases between. The CDR3 reads CASSTAGTLTYEQYF. CDR3 sequence (DNA): TGTGCCAGCAGCACAGCCGGGACTCTGACCTACGAGCAGTACTTC.

This clonotype was picked up many times. This chain uses TRBV9 with TRBJ1-1, with D maybe TRBD1 (5 bases). The V end lost 0 bases, the J end lost 11 bases, and 14 bases lay between the germline ends. The CDR3 consists of 13 residues. The germline gives CDR1 SGDLS, CDR2 YYNGEE. Written as DNA, the CDR3 is TGTGCCAGCAGCGTAGGAACAGGTGGGGGGGCTTTCTTT. As protein: CASSVGTGGGAFF.

V usage is TRBV7-2 and J usage is TRBJ2-1; 10 positions match TRBD1. The CDR3 has 16 amino acids. The V gene's germline CDR1 is SGHTA and CDR2 FQGNSA. With V trimmed by 1 base and J by 2 bases, 2 bases remained unmatched. As DNA, the CDR3 is TGTGCCAGCAGCTTAGTGGGGACAGGGGCCTACAATGAGCAGTTCTTC. Encoded protein: CASSLVGTGAYNEQFF.

This clonotype was seen ten or more times. V usage is TRBV6-5 and J usage is TRBJ2-7; possibly TRBD1 for D (5 bases). The CDR3 is made up of 13 amino acids. Looked up from germline, CDR1 is MNHEY and CDR2 is SVGAGI. V was trimmed by 2 bases and J by 4 bases, leaving 9 bases between them. CDR3 amino acids: CASSYPGHYEQYF. The CDR3 DNA reads as TGTGCCAGCAGTTACCCTGGACATTACGAGCAGTACTTC.

There are many counts of this clonotype. The gene calls are TRBV10-3 and TRBJ2-1; 9 positions match TRBD2. Germline CDR1 and CDR2: ENHRY and SYGVKD. The V gene end was trimmed by 4 bases and the J gene end by 1 base; junction bases not matched to a gene: 5. The CDR3 consists of 16 residues. DNA of the CDR3: TGTGCCATCAGTGGGAAGCGGGAGGATTCCTACAATGAGCAGTTCTTC. Translated, it gives CAISGKREDSYNEQFF.

At least ten counts were recorded for this clonotype. This rearrangement joins TRBV24-1 to TRBJ2-5, with 9 bases aligning to TRBD2. Germline V lookup: CDR1 KGHDR, CDR2 SFDVKD. V was pared by 6 bases and J by 8 bases, with 6 bases of the junction left unmatched. The CDR3 is made up of 13 amino acids. CDR3 nucleotide sequence: TGTGCCACCAGTCCGGGACTAGCAAACACCCAGTACTTC. It codes for CATSPGLANTQYF.

This clonotype was detected ten times or more. The chain is built from TRBV9 and TRBJ1-1, with D perhaps TRBD1 (5 bases). V shed 4 bases and J shed 3 bases, with 16 bases lying between them. Germline CDR1 and CDR2: SGDLS and YYNGEE. The CDR3 is made up of 15 amino acids. CDR3 DNA sequence: TGTGCCAGCAGCCTCAGTGTCGGGGGTGACACTGAAGCTTTCTTT. It is translated as CASSLSVGGDTEAFF. The whole variable domain, remainder taken from reference TRBV9 and TRBJ1-1, is DSGVTQTPKHLITATGQRVTLRCSPRSGDLSVYWYQQSLDQGLQFLIQYYNGEERAKGNILERFSAQQFPDLHSELNLSSLELGDSALYFCASSLSVGGDTEAFFGQGTRLTVV.

This clonotype was counted many times. The rearrangement links TRBV7-2 to TRBJ2-5; 7 bases match TRBD2. V shed 6 bases and J 2 bases; nucleotides not matched to a gene: 6. Per the germline V gene, CDR1 is SGHTA and CDR2 is FQGNSA. The CDR3 runs to 14 residues. CDR3 DNA sequence: TGTGCCAGCAGTTTCCCGGGGGGTCAAGAGACCCAGTACTTC. It translates to CASSFPGGQETQYF.

The sample holds many counts of this clonotype. The chain couples TRBV5-1 to TRBJ1-5; D unclear. Trimming took off 5 bases at V and 0 bases at J, with 12 bases between the two ends. The V gene's germline CDR1 is SGHRS and CDR2 YFSETQ. This CDR3 is built from 15 residues. CDR3 nucleotide sequence: TGCGCCAGCAGGGTGGGAGTGAATAGCAATCAGCCCCAGCATTTT. Translating it yields CASRVGVNSNQPQHF. Full variable domain (remainder filled in from reference TRBV5-1 and TRBJ1-5): KAGVTQTPRYLIKTRGQQVTLSCSPISGHRSVSWYQQTPGQGLQFLFEYFSETQRNKGNFPGRFSGRQFSNSRSEMNVSTLELGDSALYLCASRVGVNSNQPQHFGDGTRLSIL.

This clonotype has a count of ten or more. The rearrangement joins TRBV20-1 to TRBJ2-1; either TRBD1 or TRBD2 may fit D (5 bases each). CDR1 and CDR2 from the germline V gene are DFQATT and SNEGSKA (reference sequence). The CDR3 extends over 16 amino acids. V dropped 3 bases and J dropped 6 bases, with 21 bases sitting between them. The CDR3 reads CSARTAGFLTSNEQFF. CDR3 nucleotide sequence: TGCAGTGCTAGGACGGCAGGGTTCCTTACTAGCAATGAGCAGTTCTTC.

The rearrangement uses TRBV30 and TRBJ2-2; TRBD1 matches at 11 bases. The CDR3 consists of 16 residues. CDR1 and CDR2 from the germline V gene are GTSNPN and SVGIG (reference sequence). V gave up 3 bases and J gave up 3 bases; unmatched junction bases: 6. CDR3 nucleotides: TGTGCCTGGAGAACGGACAGGGGGCCGGACACCGGGGAGCTGTTTTTT. As protein: CAWRTDRGPDTGELFF.

At least ten counts were recorded for this clonotype. J is TRBJ2-7 and V is TRBV7-9; possibly TRBD2 for D (5 bases). V shed 1 base and J shed 4 bases, with 14 bases lying between them. The CDR3 runs 15 residues. Germline V gives CDR1 SEHNR, CDR2 FQNEAQ (reference sequence). CDR3 nucleotides: TGTGCCAGCAGCTTAGGGGGAGTGCTGAGTTACGAGCAGTACTTC. This translates into CASSLGGVLSYEQYF.

This clonotype was found many times. The V gene is TRBV7-2, the J gene TRBJ2-3; D is ambiguous. The germline gives CDR1 SGHTA, CDR2 FQGNSA. CDR3 length: 15 residues. Between the trimmed V and J ends, which lost 1 base and 2 bases, there was a span of 10 bases. The CDR3 coding sequence is TGTGCCAGCAGCTTAGTGGCTGCCCACACAGATACGCAGTATTTT. The encoded protein is CASSLVAAHTDTQYF.